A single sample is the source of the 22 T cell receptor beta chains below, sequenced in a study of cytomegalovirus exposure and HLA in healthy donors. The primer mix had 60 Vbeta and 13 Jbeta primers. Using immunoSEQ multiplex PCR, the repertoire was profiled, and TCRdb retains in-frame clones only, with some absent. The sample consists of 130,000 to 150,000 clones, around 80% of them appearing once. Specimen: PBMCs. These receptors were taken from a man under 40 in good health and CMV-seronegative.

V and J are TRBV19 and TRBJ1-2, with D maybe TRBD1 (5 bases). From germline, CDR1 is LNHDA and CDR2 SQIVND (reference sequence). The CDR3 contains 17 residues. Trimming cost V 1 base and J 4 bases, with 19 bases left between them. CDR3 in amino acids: CASSIGVFWGGGYGYTF. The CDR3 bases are TGTGCCAGTAGTATAGGGGTGTTTTGGGGGGGTGGCTATGGCTACACCTTC.

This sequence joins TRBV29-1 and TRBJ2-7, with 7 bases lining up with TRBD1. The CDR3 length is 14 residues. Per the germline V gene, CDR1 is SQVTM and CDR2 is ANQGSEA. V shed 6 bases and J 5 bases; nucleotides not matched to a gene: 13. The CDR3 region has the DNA TGCAGCGTCATGATACAGGGGAGTGGGGACGAGCAGTACTTC. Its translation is CSVMIQGSGDEQYF.

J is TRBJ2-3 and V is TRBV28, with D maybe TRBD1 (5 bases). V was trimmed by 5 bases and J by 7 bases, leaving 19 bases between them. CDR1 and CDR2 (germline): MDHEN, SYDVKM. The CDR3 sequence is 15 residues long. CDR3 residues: CASSPGFTGSNTQYF. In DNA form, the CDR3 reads TGTGCCAGCAGTCCAGGGTTTACTGGCTCGAATACGCAGTATTTT. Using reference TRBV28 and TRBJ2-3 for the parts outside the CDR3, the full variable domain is DVKVTQSSRYLVKRTGEKVFLECVQDMDHENMFWYRQDPGLGLRLIYFSYDVKMKEKGDIPEGYSVSREKKERFSLILESASTNQTSMYLCASSPGFTGSNTQYFGPGTRLTVL.

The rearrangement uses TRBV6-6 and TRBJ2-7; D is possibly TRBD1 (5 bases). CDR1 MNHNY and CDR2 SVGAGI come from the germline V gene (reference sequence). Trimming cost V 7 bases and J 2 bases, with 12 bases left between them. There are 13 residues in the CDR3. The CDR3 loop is CASTRTDTYEQYF. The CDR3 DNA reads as TGTGCCAGCACCCGGACGGACACCTACGAGCAGTACTTC.

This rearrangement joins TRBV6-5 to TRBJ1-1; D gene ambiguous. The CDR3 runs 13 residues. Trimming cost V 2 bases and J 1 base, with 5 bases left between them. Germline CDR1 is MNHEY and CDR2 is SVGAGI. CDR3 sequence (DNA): TGTGCCAGCAGTTACGGGCAGAACACTGAAGCTTTCTTT. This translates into CASSYGQNTEAFF.

The CDR3 DNA reads TGTGCCACCAGCGGAGTTTTGGGCGACACAGATACGCAGTATTTT. It codes for CATSGVLGDTDTQYF. The V call is TRBV15, the J call TRBJ2-3; D is undetermined. Per the germline V gene, CDR1 is LNHNV and CDR2 is YYDKDF (reference sequence). This CDR3 is built from 15 residues. V was trimmed by 5 bases and J by 2 bases, leaving 14 bases between them.

CDR3 sequence reads: CASGLDGTGGNQPQHF. CDR3 nucleotide sequence: TGTGCTAGTGGTTTGGACGGGACAGGGGGCAATCAGCCCCAGCATTTT. The J gene is TRBJ1-5, the V gene TRBV12-5; the match to TRBD1 covers 10 bases. Losses at the gene ends were 1 base for V and 2 bases for J; bases not matched to a gene: 2. CDR1 and CDR2 from the germline V gene are LGHNT and FRNRAP. CDR3 size: 16 residues.

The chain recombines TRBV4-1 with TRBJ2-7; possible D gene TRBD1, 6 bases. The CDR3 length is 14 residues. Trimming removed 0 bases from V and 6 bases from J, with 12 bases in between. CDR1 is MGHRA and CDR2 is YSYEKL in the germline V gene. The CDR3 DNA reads TGCGCCAGCAGCCAAGATCCTAGGGGGTCCGAGCAGTACTTC. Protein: CASSQDPRGSEQYF.

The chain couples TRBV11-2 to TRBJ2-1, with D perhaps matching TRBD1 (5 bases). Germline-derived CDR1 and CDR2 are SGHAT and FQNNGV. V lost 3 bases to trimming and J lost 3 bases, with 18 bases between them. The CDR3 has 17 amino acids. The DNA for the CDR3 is TGTGCCAGCAGCTTTGCCTCCTCCAGGGTAGTCTACAATGAGCAGTTCTTC. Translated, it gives CASSFASSRVVYNEQFF.

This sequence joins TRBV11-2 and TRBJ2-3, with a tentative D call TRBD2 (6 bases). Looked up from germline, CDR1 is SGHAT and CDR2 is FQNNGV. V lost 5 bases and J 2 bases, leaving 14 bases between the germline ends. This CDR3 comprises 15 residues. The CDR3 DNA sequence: TGTGCCAGCAGCCCCCATAGCGGTTACACAGATACGCAGTATTTT. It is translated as CASSPHSGYTDTQYF.

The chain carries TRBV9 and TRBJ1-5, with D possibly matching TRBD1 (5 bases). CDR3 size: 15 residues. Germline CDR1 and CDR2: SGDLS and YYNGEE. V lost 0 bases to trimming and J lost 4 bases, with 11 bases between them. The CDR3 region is CASSVGQGRNQPQHF. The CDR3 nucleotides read TGTGCCAGCAGCGTAGGGCAGGGTCGAAATCAGCCCCAGCATTTT.

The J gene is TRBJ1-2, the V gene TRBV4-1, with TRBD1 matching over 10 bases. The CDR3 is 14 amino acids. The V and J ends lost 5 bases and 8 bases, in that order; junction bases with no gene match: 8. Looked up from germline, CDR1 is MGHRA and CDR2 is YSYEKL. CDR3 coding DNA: TGCGCCAGCAGCAACCTTCCGGGACAGGGGGGCTACACCTTC. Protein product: CASSNLPGQGGYTF.

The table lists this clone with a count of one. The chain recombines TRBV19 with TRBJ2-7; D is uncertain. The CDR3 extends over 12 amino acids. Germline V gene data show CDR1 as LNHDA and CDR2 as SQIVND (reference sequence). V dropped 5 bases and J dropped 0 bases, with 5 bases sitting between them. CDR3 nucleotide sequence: TGTGCCAGTAGTTCAAACTCCTACGAGCAGTACTTC. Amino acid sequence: CASSSNSYEQYF.

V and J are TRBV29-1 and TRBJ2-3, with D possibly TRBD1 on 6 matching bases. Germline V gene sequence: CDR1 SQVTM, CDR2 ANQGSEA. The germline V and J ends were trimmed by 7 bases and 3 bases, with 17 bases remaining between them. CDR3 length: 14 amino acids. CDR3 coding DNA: TGCAGCGCTACCAGACAGGCTGGTACAGATACGCAGTATTTT. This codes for CSATRQAGTDTQYF.

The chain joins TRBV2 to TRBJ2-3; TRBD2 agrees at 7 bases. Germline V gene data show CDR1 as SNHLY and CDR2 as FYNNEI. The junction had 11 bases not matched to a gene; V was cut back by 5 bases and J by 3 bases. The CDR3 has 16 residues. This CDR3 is CASSPTGTTQTDTQYF. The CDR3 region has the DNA TGTGCCAGCAGTCCCACCGGGACTACCCAAACAGATACGCAGTATTTT.

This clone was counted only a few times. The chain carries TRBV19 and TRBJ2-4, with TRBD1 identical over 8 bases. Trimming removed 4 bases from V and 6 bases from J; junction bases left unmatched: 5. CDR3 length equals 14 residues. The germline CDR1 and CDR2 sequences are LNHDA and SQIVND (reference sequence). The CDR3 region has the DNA TGTGCCAGTAGTACCGCGGGACAGGTAAACATTCAGTACTTC. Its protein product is CASSTAGQVNIQYF.

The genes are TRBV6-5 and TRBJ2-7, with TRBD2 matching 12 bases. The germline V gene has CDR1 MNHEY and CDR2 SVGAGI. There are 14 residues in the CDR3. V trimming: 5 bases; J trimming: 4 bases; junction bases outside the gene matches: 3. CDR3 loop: CASSPGLAGYEQYF. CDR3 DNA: TGTGCCAGCAGTCCCGGACTAGCGGGATACGAGCAGTACTTC.

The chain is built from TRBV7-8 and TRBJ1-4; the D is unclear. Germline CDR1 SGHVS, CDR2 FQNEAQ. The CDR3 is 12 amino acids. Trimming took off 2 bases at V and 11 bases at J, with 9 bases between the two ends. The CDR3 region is CASSLPGLKLFF. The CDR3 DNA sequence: TGTGCCAGCAGCTTACCAGGCCTGAAACTGTTTTTT. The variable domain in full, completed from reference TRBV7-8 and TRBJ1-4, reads GAGVSQSPRYKVAKRGQDVALRCDPISGHVSLFWYQQALGQGPEFLTYFQNEAQLDKSGLPSDRFFAERPEGSVSTLKIQRTQQEDSAVYLCASSLPGLKLFFGSGTQLSVL.

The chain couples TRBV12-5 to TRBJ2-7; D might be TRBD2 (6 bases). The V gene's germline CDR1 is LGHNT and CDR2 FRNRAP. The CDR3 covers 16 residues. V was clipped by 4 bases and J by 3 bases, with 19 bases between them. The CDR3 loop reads CASGYLPAGRDYEQYF. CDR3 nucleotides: TGTGCTAGTGGTTACCTACCCGCAGGGCGGGACTACGAGCAGTACTTC.

The CDR3: CASSPSTSGSYEQYF. DNA of the CDR3: TGTGCCAGCAGCCCCTCGACTAGCGGATCCTACGAGCAGTACTTC. The genes are TRBV7-2 and TRBJ2-7; 9 nucleotides match TRBD2. CDR3 size: 15 residues. Germline CDR1 reads SGHTA; CDR2 reads FQGNSA. The J segment lost 1 base and the V segment lost 5 bases, leaving 6 bases of the junction unmatched.

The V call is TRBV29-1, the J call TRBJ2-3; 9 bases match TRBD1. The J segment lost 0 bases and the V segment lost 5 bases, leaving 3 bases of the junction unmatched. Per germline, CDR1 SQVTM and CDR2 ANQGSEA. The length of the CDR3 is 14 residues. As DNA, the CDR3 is TGCAGCGTTCTAGACAGGGGGAGCACAGATACGCAGTATTTT. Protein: CSVLDRGSTDTQYF.

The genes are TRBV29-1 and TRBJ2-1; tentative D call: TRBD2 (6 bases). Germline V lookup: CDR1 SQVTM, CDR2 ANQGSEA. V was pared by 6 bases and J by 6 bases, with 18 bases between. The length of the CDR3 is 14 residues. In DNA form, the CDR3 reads TGCAGCGTCCTCCGGGAGCGCCTGGGCAATGAGCAGTTCTTC. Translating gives CSVLRERLGNEQFF.